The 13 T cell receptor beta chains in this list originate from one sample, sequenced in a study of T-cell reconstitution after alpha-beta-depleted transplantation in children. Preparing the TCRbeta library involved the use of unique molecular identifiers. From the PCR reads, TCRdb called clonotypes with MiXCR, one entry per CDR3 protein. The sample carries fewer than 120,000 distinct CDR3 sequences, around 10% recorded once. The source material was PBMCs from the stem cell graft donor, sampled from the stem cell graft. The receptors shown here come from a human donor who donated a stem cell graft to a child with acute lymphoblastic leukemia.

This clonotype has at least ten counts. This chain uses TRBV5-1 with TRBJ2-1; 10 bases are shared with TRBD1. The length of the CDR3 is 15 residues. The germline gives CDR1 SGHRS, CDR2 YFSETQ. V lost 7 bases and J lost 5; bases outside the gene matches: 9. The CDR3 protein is CASGTGQGTDNEQFF. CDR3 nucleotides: TGCGCCAGCGGGACGGGACAGGGGACCGACAATGAGCAGTTCTTC. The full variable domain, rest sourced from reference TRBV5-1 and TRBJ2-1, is KAGVTQTPRYLIKTRGQQVTLSCSPISGHRSVSWYQQTPGQGLQFLFEYFSETQRNKGNFPGRFSGRQFSNSRSEMNVSTLELGDSALYLCASGTGQGTDNEQFFGPGTRLTVL.

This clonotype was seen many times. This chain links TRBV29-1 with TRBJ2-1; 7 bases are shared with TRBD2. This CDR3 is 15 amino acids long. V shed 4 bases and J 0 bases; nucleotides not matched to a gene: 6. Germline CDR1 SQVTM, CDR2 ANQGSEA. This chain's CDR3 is CSVVGTTSSYNEQFF. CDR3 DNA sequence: TGCAGCGTTGTGGGGACTACTAGCTCCTACAATGAGCAGTTCTTC.

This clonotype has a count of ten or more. The CDR3 spells CASSFSETGANVLTF. The CDR3 region has the DNA TGTGCCAGCAGCTTTTCAGAGACTGGGGCCAACGTCCTGACTTTC. The chain links TRBV7-2 to TRBJ2-6; the D is unclear. The V and J ends lost 3 bases and 2 bases respectively, with 8 bases between them. Germline lookup yields CDR1 SGHTA and CDR2 FQGNSA. This CDR3 has 15 amino acids.

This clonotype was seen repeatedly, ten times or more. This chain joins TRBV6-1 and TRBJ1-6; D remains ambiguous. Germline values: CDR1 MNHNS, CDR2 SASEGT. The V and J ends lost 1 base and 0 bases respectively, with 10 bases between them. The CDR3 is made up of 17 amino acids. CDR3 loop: CASSEVTGSSYNSPLHF. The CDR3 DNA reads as TGTGCCAGCAGTGAAGTCACTGGTAGCTCCTATAATTCACCCCTCCACTTT.

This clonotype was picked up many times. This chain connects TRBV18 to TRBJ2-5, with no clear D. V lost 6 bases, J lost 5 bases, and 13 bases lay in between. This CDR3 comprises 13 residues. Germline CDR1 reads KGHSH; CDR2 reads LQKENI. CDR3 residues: CASSPTHGETQYF. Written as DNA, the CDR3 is TGTGCCAGCTCCCCGACCCACGGGGAGACCCAGTACTTC.

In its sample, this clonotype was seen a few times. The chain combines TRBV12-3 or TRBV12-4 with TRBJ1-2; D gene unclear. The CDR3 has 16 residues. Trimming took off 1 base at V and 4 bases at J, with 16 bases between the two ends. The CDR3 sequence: CASSLEGSAGGYGYTF. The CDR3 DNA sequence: TGTGCCAGCAGTTTAGAAGGGTCCGCGGGTGGCTATGGCTACACCTTC.

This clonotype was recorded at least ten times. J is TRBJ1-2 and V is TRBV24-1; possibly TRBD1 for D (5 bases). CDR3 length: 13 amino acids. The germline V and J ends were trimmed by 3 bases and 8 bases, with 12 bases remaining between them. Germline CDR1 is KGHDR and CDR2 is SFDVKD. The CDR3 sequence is CATSDGGGNGYTF. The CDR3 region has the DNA TGTGCCACCAGTGATGGTGGGGGGAACGGCTACACCTTC.

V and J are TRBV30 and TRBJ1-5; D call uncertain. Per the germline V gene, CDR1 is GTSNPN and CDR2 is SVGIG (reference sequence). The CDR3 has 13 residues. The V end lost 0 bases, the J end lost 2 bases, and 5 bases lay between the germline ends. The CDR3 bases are TGTGCCTGGAGTGTAAGAGGCAATCAGCCCCAGCATTTT. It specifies CAWSVRGNQPQHF.

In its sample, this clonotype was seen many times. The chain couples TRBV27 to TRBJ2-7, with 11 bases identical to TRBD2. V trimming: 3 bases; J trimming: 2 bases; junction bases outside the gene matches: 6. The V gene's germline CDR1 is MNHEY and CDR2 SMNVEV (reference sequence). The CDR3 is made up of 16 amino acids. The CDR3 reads CASSLKLAGDPYEQYF. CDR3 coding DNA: TGTGCCAGCAGTTTGAAACTAGCGGGGGACCCCTACGAGCAGTACTTC.

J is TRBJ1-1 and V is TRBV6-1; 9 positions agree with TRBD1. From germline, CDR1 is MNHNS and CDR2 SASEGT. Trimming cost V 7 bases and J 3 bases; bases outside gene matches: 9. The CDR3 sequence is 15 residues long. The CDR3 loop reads CASTRRQGGDTEAFF. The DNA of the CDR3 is TGTGCCAGCACCCGAAGACAGGGGGGAGACACTGAAGCTTTCTTT.

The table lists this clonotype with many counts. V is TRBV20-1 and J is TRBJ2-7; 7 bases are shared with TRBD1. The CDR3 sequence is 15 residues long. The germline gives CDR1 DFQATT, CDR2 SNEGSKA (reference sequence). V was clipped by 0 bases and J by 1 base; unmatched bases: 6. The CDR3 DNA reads TGCAGTGCTAGAGATTCGGAACAGGGGTCCTACGAGCAGTACTTC. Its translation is CSARDSEQGSYEQYF.

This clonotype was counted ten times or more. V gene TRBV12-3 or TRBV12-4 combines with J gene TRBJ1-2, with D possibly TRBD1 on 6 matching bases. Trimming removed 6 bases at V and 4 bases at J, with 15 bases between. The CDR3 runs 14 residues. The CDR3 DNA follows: TGTGCCAGCAGAGCCCAGCGGGGGCTCTATGGCTACACCTTC. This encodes CASRAQRGLYGYTF.

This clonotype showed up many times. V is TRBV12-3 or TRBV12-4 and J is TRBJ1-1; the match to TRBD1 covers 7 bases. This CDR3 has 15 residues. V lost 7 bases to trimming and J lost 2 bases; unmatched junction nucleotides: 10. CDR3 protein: CASTSGGGGNTEAFF. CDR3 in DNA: TGTGCCAGCACTTCCGGGGGAGGGGGCAACACTGAAGCTTTCTTT.